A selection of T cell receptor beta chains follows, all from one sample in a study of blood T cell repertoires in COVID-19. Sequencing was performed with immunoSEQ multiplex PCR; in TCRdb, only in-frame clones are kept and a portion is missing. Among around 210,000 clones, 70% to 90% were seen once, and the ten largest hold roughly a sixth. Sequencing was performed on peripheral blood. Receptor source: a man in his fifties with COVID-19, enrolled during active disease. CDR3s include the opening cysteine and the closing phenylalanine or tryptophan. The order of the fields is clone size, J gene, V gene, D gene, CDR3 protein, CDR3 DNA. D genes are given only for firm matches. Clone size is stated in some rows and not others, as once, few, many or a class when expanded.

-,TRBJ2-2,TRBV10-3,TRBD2,CAISERGLAGGPAGELFF,TGTGCCATCAGTGAACGGGGACTAGCGGGAGGGCCGGCCGGGGAGCTGTTTTTT
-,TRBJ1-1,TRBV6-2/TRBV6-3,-,CASSFRSDTEAFF,TGTGCCAGCAGTTTTCGGAGCGACACTGAAGCTTTCTTT
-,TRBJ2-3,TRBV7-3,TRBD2,CASRSAGVTDTQYF,TGTGCCAGCAGATCAGCGGGAGTGACAGATACGCAGTATTTT
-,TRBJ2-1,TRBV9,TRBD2,CASSAGTSGSDEQFF,TGTGCCAGCAGCGCAGGGACTAGCGGGAGCGATGAGCAGTTCTTC
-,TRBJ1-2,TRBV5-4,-,CASSSGQPNYGYTF,TGTGCCAGCAGCTCTGGACAGCCTAACTATGGCTACACCTTC
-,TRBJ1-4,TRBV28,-,CASVTGSVEKLFF,TGTGCCAGCGTTACAGGGTCGGTGGAAAAACTGTTTTTT
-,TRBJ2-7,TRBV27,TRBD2,CASSQTPGLARSSYEQYF,TGTGCCAGCAGCCAGACTCCGGGACTAGCGAGAAGCTCCTACGAGCAGTACTTC
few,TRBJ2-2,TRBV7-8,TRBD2,CASSSLETSGTGELFF,TGTGCCAGCAGCTCCCTAGAGACTAGCGGCACCGGGGAGCTGTTTTTT
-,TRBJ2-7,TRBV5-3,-,CARSDGQRQTYEQYF,TGTGCCAGAAGCGACGGACAGCGCCAAACCTACGAGCAGTACTTC
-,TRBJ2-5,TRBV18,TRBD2,CASSPSLAGGQETQYF,TGTGCCAGCTCACCGTCCCTAGCGGGGGGGCAGGAGACCCAGTACTTC
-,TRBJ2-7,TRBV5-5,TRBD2,CASSLELAGPYEQYF,TGTGCCAGCAGCTTGGAACTAGCGGGGCCCTACGAGCAGTACTTC
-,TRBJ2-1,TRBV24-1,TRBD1,CATSGDRDRGINEQFF,TGTGCCACCAGTGGGGATAGGGACAGGGGTATCAATGAGCAGTTCTTC
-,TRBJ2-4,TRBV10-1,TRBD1,CASSEKGTGFGPKNIQYF,TGCGCCAGCAGTGAGAAGGGGACAGGGTTTGGGCCCAAAAACATTCAGTACTTC
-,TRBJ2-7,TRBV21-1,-,CASSTSGSSYEQYF,TGTGCCAGCAGCACCAGCGGGAGCTCCTACGAGCAGTACTTC
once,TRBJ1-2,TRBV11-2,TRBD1,CASSPPGTGSFHGYTF,TGTGCCAGCAGTCCGCCCGGGACAGGGTCCTTCCATGGCTACACCTTC
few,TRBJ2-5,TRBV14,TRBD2,CASSQVREGGFFYF,TGTGCCAGCAGCCAAGTGCGGGAGGGAGGTTTTTTTTACTTC
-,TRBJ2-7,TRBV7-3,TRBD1,CASSLTGQGHEQYF,TGTGCCAGCAGCTTAACTGGACAGGGCCACGAGCAGTACTTC
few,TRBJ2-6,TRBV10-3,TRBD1,CATDRDSASGANVLTF,TGTGCCACTGACCGGGACAGCGCCTCTGGGGCCAACGTCCTGACTTTC
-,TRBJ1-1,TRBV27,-,CASSFYRQNTEAFF,TGTGCCAGCAGTTTTTACAGACAAAACACTGAAGCTTTCTTT
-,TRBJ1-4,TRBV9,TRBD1,CASSQFGGQGGEKLFF,TGTGCCAGCAGCCAATTTGGGGGACAGGGGGGTGAAAAACTGTTTTTT
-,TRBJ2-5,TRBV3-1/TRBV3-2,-,CASSPDNYQETQYF,TGTGCCAGCAGCCCGGACAACTACCAAGAGACCCAGTACTTC
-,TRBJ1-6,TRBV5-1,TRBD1,CASSLGQDNSPLHF,TGCGCCAGCAGCCTGGGACAGGATAATTCACCCCTCCACTTT
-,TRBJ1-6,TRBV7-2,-,CASSLGGASSYNSPLHF,TGTGCCAGCAGCTTAGGGGGAGCTAGCTCCTATAATTCACCCCTCCACTTT
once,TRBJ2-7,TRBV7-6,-,CASSLLAGFTSYEQYF,TGTGCCAGCAGCTTATTGGCAGGGTTCACCTCCTACGAGCAGTACTTC
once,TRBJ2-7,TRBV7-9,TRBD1,CASRAGTGSSYEQYF,TGTGCCAGCAGGGCCGGGACAGGGAGCTCCTACGAGCAGTACTTC
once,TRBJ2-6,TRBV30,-,CAWSLRQPSSGANVLTF,TGTGCCTGGAGTTTAAGACAGCCGAGCTCTGGGGCCAACGTCCTGACTTTC
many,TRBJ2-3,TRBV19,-,CASSLSSTDTQYF,TGTGCCAGTAGTTTGTCTAGCACAGATACGCAGTATTTT
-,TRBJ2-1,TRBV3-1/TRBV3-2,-,CASSQGTPEQFF,TGTGCCAGCAGCCAGGGGACTCCTGAGCAGTTCTTC
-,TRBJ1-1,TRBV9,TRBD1,CASSEGSFQGVTEAFF,TGTGCCAGCAGCGAGGGGTCCTTCCAGGGGGTCACTGAAGCTTTCTTT
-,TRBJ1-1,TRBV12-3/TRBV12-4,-,CASSFQGWLDAFF,TGTGCCAGCAGTTTCCAGGGATGGTTGGATGCTTTCTTT
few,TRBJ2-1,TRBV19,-,CASRKQVFSYNEQFF,TGTGCCAGTAGGAAACAGGTCTTCTCCTACAATGAGCAGTTCTTC
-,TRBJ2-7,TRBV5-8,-,CASSKSFGVYEQYF,TGTGCCAGCAGCAAGTCCTTTGGAGTCTACGAGCAGTACTTC
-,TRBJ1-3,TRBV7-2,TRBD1,CASSATGGQRHTIYF,TGTGCCAGCAGCGCGACAGGGGGCCAGAGACACACCATATATTTT
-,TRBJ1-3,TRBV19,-,CASSANSGNTIYF,TGTGCCAGTAGTGCGAACTCTGGAAACACCATATATTTT
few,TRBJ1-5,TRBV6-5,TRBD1,CASSQRTGNNQPQHF,TGTGCCAGCAGTCAACGGACAGGGAACAATCAGCCCCAGCATTTT
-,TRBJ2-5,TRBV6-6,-,CASSYGLAPQETQYF,TGTGCCAGCAGTTACGGTCTAGCCCCCCAAGAGACCCAGTACTTC
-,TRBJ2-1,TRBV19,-,CASRPQGPTSYNEQFF,TGTGCCAGTAGGCCCCAGGGGCCCACGTCCTACAATGAGCAGTTCTTC
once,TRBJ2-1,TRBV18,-,CASSRKLGSGEQFF,TGTGCCAGCTCGCGTAAACTAGGTTCAGGTGAGCAGTTCTTC
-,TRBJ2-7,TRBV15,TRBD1,CATSRYPNRGSYYEQYF,TGTGCCACCAGCAGGTATCCAAACAGGGGGAGTTACTACGAGCAGTACTTC
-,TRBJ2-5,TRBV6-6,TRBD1,CASRRDRVVETQYF,TGTGCCAGCAGGCGGGACAGGGTAGTAGAGACCCAGTACTTC
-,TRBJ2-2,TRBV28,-,CASSPLDNLNTGELFF,TGTGCCAGCAGTCCTCTCGACAACTTGAACACCGGGGAGCTGTTTTTT
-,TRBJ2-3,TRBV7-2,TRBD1,CASSSSRGSTDTQYF,TGTGCCAGCAGCTCGTCCAGGGGGAGCACAGATACGCAGTATTTT
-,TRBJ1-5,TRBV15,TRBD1,CATSRRQGDQPQHF,TGTGCCACCAGCAGGCGACAGGGGGATCAGCCCCAGCATTTT
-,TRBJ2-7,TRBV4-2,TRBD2,CASSQDFRNSGGKYEQYF,TGTGCCAGCAGCCAAGATTTCCGAAATAGCGGGGGTAAATACGAGCAGTACTTC
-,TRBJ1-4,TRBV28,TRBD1,CASSQGTANEKLFF,TGTGCCAGCAGTCAAGGGACAGCTAATGAAAAACTGTTTTTT